This entry features one TCR beta chain sequence. The antigen this receptor binds is unknown. Qualities for individual bases were not recorded, and no much larger clone is one base off. The data are from a study of lymphopenia after photon versus proton radiotherapy (dated by TCRdb to between 2018 and 2021). General notes on the study: The study compared the immunological effects of photon versus proton radiation therapy in patients with gastrointestinal tumors who developed high-grade lymphopenia. The cohort comprised 20 patients with gastrointestinal tumors who received either photon or proton therapy and then developed lymphopenia. The study was designed to characterize how the impact on the immune system differs between the two radiation modalities.

On the study overall, not on this receptor specifically: Across the cohort, a larger post-nadir drop in TCR diversity was inversely correlated with overall survival time among patients who died. After the lymphocyte count nadir, oligoclonal expansion, especially of CD8+ Temra cells, was observed in photon-treated repertoires, and the drop in diversity was driven by this expansion. The survival association was examined only in patients who died, and the authors described better survival with proton therapy as a possibility, not as a demonstrated result. During treatment, patients who received proton therapy stayed relatively stable, whereas patients who received photon therapy lost naive T cells and TCR diversity and gained effector/memory populations.

V and J lose 6 bases and 2 bases, and a span of 16 bases separates them. CDR1 is given as MRHNA and CDR2 as SNTAGT, both from the germline V gene. The CDR3 contains 15 residues, cysteine and phenylalanine counted. Only CDR3 DNA remains: 45 bases, in frame from the first base. The library relied on the immunoSEQ multiplex PCR assay. T cell repertoires were profiled by deep sequencing of rearranged TCR beta loci, alongside multiparametric flow cytometry. TCRdb obtained this table from immuneACCESS and retained in-frame rearrangements with V and J assigned. These tables miss some clones; where compared with another copy, unresolved V genes account for less than half of the shortfall, and the remainder is unexplained. Recorded for this sample are 43,000 or so clones; 85% of them occurred a single time. The top ten hold around 2.2% of the sample.

The receptor was derived from a man between 40 and 49 years old with gastric cancer. Here the chain combines TRBV6-4 and TRBJ1-2; a confident D gene designation cannot be given. The source material was peripheral blood, sampled from a patient treated with photon-based radiotherapy. DNA sequence: TGTGCCAGCAGGGGCGACTATGGGCAGAACTATGGCTACACCTTC. Its protein is CASRGDYGQNYGYTF.